The 19 T cell receptor beta chains presented below share a single source sample, sequenced in a study of post-analysis software for immune sequencing data. Study-wide results and caveats: About five TRBV segments were more frequent in patients than controls; TRBV5-6, TRBV5-1 and TRBV20-1 belonged to this group.

Prepared TCR beta cDNA libraries contained unique molecular identifiers. TCRdb reprocessed the PCR reads with MiXCR, giving one entry per CDR3 protein. The sample includes roughly 800,000 distinct CDR3 sequences, 25% to 30% seen only once; the top ten take roughly 0.57%. Antigens for these TCRs are unknown. Sequencing was carried out using blood. Receptor source: a girl aged 5 to 17 with multiple sclerosis.

The chain combines TRBV10-3 with TRBJ1-2, with D tentatively TRBD1 (5 bases). CDR3 length: 12 residues. Germline V lookup: CDR1 ENHRY, CDR2 SYGVKD. V dropped 4 bases and J dropped 8 bases, with 11 bases sitting between them. The CDR3 loop is CAISGGPRGYTF. CDR3 bases: TGTGCCATCAGTGGGGGACCACGGGGCTACACCTTC.

The chain has TRBV9 and TRBJ2-1; 14 bases fit TRBD2. The length of the CDR3 is 18 residues. The V and J ends lost 5 bases and 7 bases, in that order; junction bases with no gene match: 14. Germline CDR1 SGDLS, CDR2 YYNGEE. The chain's CDR3 is CASSQTIGTSGSGNEQFF. The CDR3 nucleotides read TGTGCCAGCAGTCAGACGATCGGGACTAGCGGGAGCGGGAATGAGCAGTTCTTC. Drawing the rest from reference TRBV9 and TRBJ2-1, the complete variable domain is DSGVTQTPKHLITATGQRVTLRCSPRSGDLSVYWYQQSLDQGLQFLIQYYNGEERAKGNILERFSAQQFPDLHSELNLSSLELGDSALYFCASSQTIGTSGSGNEQFFGPGTRLTVL.

A single count supports this clonotype. The chain combines TRBV14 with TRBJ1-3, with a tentative D call TRBD1 (5 bases). Per the germline V gene, CDR1 is SGHDN and CDR2 is FVKESK. The CDR3 length is 12 residues. The V and J ends lost 5 bases and 7 bases respectively, with 9 bases between them. CDR3 sequence reads: CASSNPGNTIYF. The CDR3 bases are TGTGCCAGCAGCAACCCAGGGAACACCATATATTTT.

J is TRBJ2-5 and V is TRBV10-3; a possible D gene is TRBD2 (7 bases). Looked up from germline, CDR1 is ENHRY and CDR2 is SYGVKD. The CDR3 length is 15 residues. Trimming pared 5 bases from V and 1 base from J, leaving 14 bases between. CDR3 amino acids: CAISFGGRSQETQYF. The CDR3 nucleotides are TGTGCCATCAGTTTCGGGGGGCGAAGCCAAGAGACCCAGTACTTC.

Only a few counts were recorded for this clonotype. This rearrangement joins TRBV4-2 to TRBJ1-2; 7 bases map to TRBD1. Unmatched junction bases numbered 5, after V lost 4 bases and J lost 3 bases. In germline, CDR1 is LGHNA, CDR2 YNFKEQ. The length of the CDR3 is 14 residues. CDR3 residues: CASSPTGDDYGYTF. DNA of the CDR3: TGTGCCAGCAGCCCCACAGGGGATGACTATGGCTACACCTTC.

About this clonotype itself: One end of the junction is discordant with germline, which a read error may explain. The rearrangement uses TRBV9 and TRBJ2-6; TRBD1 aligns across 7 bases. The CDR3 loop spans 16 amino acids. Germline V gives CDR1 SGDLS, CDR2 YYNGEE. The CDR3 DNA reads TGTGCCAGCATCGTAGCGAGGGGGCGTGGGGCCAACGTCCGGACTTTC. This gives the protein CASIVARGRGANVRTF.

CDR3 DNA: TGCGCCAGCAGCCCGACTAGCGGTAGGGATACGCAGTATTTT. Residues: CASSPTSGRDTQYF. The rearrangement joins TRBV4-1 to TRBJ2-3; 9 bases are a match to TRBD2. CDR1 and CDR2 (germline): MGHRA, YSYEKL. Trimming cost V 4 bases and J 6 bases; bases outside gene matches: 5. This CDR3 region has 14 residues.

This rearrangement joins TRBV20-1 to TRBJ2-3, with D perhaps matching TRBD1 or TRBD2 (5 bases each). The CDR3 runs 15 residues. Per germline, CDR1 DFQATT and CDR2 SNEGSKA (reference sequence). Between the trimmed V and J ends, which lost 0 bases and 6 bases, there was a span of 16 bases. The CDR3: CSARDLGVFPDTQYF. The CDR3 DNA is TGCAGTGCTAGAGATCTGGGGGTCTTCCCGGATACGCAGTATTTT.

This clonotype came up a few times. The chain recombines TRBV7-9 with TRBJ2-1; tentative D call: TRBD1 (6 bases). Trimming took 2 bases from V and 8 from J, leaving 16 bases between them. The CDR3 totals 15 residues. The V gene's germline CDR1 is SEHNR and CDR2 FQNEAQ (reference sequence). The CDR3: CASSLTGGFLDEQFF. CDR3 DNA: TGTGCCAGCAGCTTAACTGGGGGCTTTTTGGATGAGCAGTTCTTC.

With respect to this clonotype: One end of the junction does not line up with germline, which may come from a read error. This chain joins TRBV7-2 and TRBJ2-4; weak D call: TRBD2 (7 bases). The CDR3 contains 14 residues. Germline-derived CDR1 and CDR2 are SGHTA and FQGNSA. Here the CDR3 DNA reads TGTGGCAGCAGCGTTCGGGGGGCCGAAAACATTCAGTACTTC. Protein product: CGSSVRGAENIQYF. Using reference TRBV7-2 and TRBJ2-4 for the parts outside the CDR3, the full variable domain is GAGVSQSPSNKVTEKGKDVELRCDPISGHTALYWYRQSLGQGLEFLIYFQGNSAPDKSGLPSDRFSAERTGGSVSTLTIQRTQQEDSAVYLCGSSVRGAENIQYFGAGTRLSVL.

V and J are TRBV11-2 and TRBJ2-7, with D uncertain. The CDR3 totals 16 residues. V gave up 0 bases and J gave up 2 bases, with 14 bases separating them. CDR1 is SGHAT and CDR2 is FQNNGV in the germline V gene. In DNA, the CDR3 is TGTGCCAGCAGCTTAGATGGTCAGGTGGCGGCCTACGAGCAGTACTTC. Its protein product is CASSLDGQVAAYEQYF.

This clonotype was picked up a small number of times. This chain links TRBV7-2 with TRBJ2-5, with TRBD2 identical over 7 bases. J was trimmed by 3 bases and V by 5 bases; bases with no gene match: 6. The CDR3 loop spans 14 amino acids. The germline CDR1 and CDR2 sequences are SGHTA and FQGNSA. The CDR3 DNA reads as TGTGCCAGCAGCCGTGGGGGGGTCGAAGAGACCCAGTACTTC. This sequence encodes CASSRGGVEETQYF.

The rearrangement joins TRBV7-2 to TRBJ2-2; 10 nucleotides align to TRBD1. The CDR3 loop spans 15 amino acids. V dropped 5 bases and J dropped 4; count of bases not matched to a gene: 4. Germline values: CDR1 SGHTA, CDR2 FQGNSA. The CDR3 reads CASSLDRGVTGELFF. CDR3 in DNA: TGTGCCAGCAGCCTGGACAGGGGGGTCACCGGGGAGCTGTTTTTT.

The rearrangement joins TRBV3-1 to TRBJ2-3; D gene unclear. The V and J ends lost 4 bases and 2 bases respectively, with 10 bases between them. This CDR3 is 14 amino acids long. Germline V CDR1 and CDR2: LGHDT, YNNKEL (reference sequence). CDR3 sequence: CASSPSSATDTQYF. In DNA form, the CDR3 reads TGTGCCAGCAGCCCCAGTTCTGCCACAGATACGCAGTATTTT.

V gene TRBV7-9 combines with J gene TRBJ2-1; 7 nucleotides align to TRBD2. CDR3 length: 15 amino acids. From germline, CDR1 is SEHNR and CDR2 FQNEAQ (reference sequence). V shed 5 bases, J shed 7 bases, and the junction held 11 bases outside the gene matches. CDR3 in amino acids: CASSPLATSGNEQFF. The CDR3 DNA reads as TGTGCCAGCAGCCCACTAGCGACCTCGGGGAATGAGCAGTTCTTC. The full variable domain, rest sourced from reference TRBV7-9 and TRBJ2-1, is DTGVSQNPRHKITKRGQNVTFRCDPISEHNRLYWYRQTLGQGPEFLTYFQNEAQLEKSRLLSDRFSAERPKGSFSTLEIQRTEQGDSAMYLCASSPLATSGNEQFFGPGTRLTVL.

Regarding this clonotype: A much bigger clone sits one base away, suggesting this may be a read error. This rearrangement joins TRBV7-2 to TRBJ1-6; 7 nucleotides agree with TRBD1. Germline values: CDR1 SGHTA, CDR2 FQGNSA. The CDR3 is 14 residues long. CDR3 nucleotide sequence: TGTGCCAGCAGCCGGGACAGCCTAAATTCACCCCCCCACTTT. Amino acid sequence: CASSRDSLNSPPHF.

The V gene is TRBV6-6, the J gene TRBJ1-4; no clear D. The V gene lost 0 bases and the J gene lost 8 bases, with 7 bases spanning the gap. CDR3 length equals 13 residues. The germline gives CDR1 MNHNY, CDR2 SVGAGI (reference sequence). CDR3 sequence reads: CASSYSGGEKLFF. CDR3 in DNA: TGTGCCAGCAGTTACTCTGGAGGGGAAAAACTGTTTTTT.

The rearrangement links TRBV12-5 to TRBJ1-5, with D unresolved. CDR3 length equals 11 residues. Germline CDR1 is LGHNT and CDR2 is FRNRAP. V was pared by 6 bases and J by 4 bases, with 4 bases between. In DNA form, the CDR3 reads TGTGCTAGTGGCCTTAATCAGCCCCAGCATTTT. It translates to CASGLNQPQHF.

The chain uses TRBV2 and TRBJ2-3; TRBD2 agrees at 14 bases. Germline V gene sequence: CDR1 SNHLY, CDR2 FYNNEI. Losses at the gene ends were 5 bases for V and 9 bases for J; bases not matched to a gene: 13. This CDR3 is 17 amino acids long. The DNA of the CDR3 is TGTGCCAGCAGTTCTTCCGGGACTAGCGGGGGAAGGGGCACGCAGTATTTT. Translating gives CASSSSGTSGGRGTQYF.